Listed here is a single T cell receptor beta chain. Its antigen is undetermined. The data derive from a study of vaccination effects on CD4 cells after COVID-19. Germline values: CDR1 GTSNPN, CDR2 SVGIG (reference sequence). The germline V and J ends were trimmed by 4 bases and 4 bases, with 16 bases remaining between them. CDR3 length: 14 residues. The repertoire was sequenced with immunoSEQ multiplex PCR; TCRdb's copy has only in-frame clones and lacks some. The sample contains 31,000 or so clones, approximately 70% of which appear only once. Following culture for about ten days, CD4+ T cells were isolated.

The sequenced sample was CD4+ T cells from PBMCs cultured without peptide, obtained before COVID-19 vaccination. This sequence joins TRBV30 and TRBJ1-1; D perhaps matches TRBD1 (5 bases). The clonotype originates from a human donor who received a COVID-19 vaccine. CDR3 loop: CAWTRSAGGTEAFF. The CDR3 DNA is TGTGCCTGGACCCGCTCAGCGGGGGGCACTGAAGCTTTCTTT.